This T cell receptor (beta chain) was identified during a study of blood T cell repertoires in COVID-19 (dated by TCRdb to the early 2020s). Study-wide context: Collaborator samples came from the United States, Italy and Spain and covered acute and convalescent phases of COVID-19. Samples were obtained from the ongoing ImmuneRACE study (first 160 participants) and from about 1,300 subjects provided by 6 global collaborators. The prospective study material was composed of cDNA or gDNA derived from T cells, B-cell-depleted T cells, or PBMCs. The dataset comprised deeply sampled blood TCRbeta repertoires from subjects exposed to, actively infected with, or recovered from COVID-19. Nearly every sample came with metadata listing a de-identified subject ID, COVID-19 status, age in years and sex. HLA class I and class II types, where available, came from metadata supplied by the sample provider rather than from assay-based typing. The repertoires were made available in a free public database intended to serve as a resource for research on the immune response to SARS-CoV-2.

The paper as a whole reports these results and caveats: The quantity of clinical and demographic metadata differed by source and by participant and was supplied without curation.

In regard to this clone: Its binding antigen is unknown. No per-base quality is available; no much larger clone lies one base away.

CDR1 and CDR2 (GTSNPN, SVGIG) derive from the germline V gene (reference sequence). Trimming removed 4 bases from V and 0 bases from J, leaving 6 bases between the germline ends. The CDR3 has 12 amino acids, counting the end cysteine and phenylalanine. Of the read, only the CDR3 DNA is kept; its 36 bases are in frame from base 1. The immunoSEQ Assay, a bias-controlled multiplex PCR, was used to amplify TCRbeta CDR3 regions from genomic DNA. Per the authors' processing: Within the assay, amplification of reference gene primers was used to estimate how many nucleated cells each sample contained. To quantify the absolute abundance of each unique TCRbeta CDR3 rearrangement, sequence reads were collapsed and filtered. For each sample, productive Simpson clonality was calculated by taking the square root of Simpson's diversity index across productive rearrangements. As stored in TCRdb, this immuneACCESS dataset retains in-frame rearrangements with V and J assigned. A fraction of the clones does not appear; measured against another copy, unresolved V genes explain less than half of the discrepancy, and the remainder lacks a known reason. The V and J calls and clone size were taken over from that table, and D and trimming were inferred from the DNA. This sample is represented by about 500,000 clones; about 89% of them were singletons. The top ten clonotypes cover less than 9.5% of the sample.

One collaborating source in Seattle enrolled patients while the patients were actively infected and followed the patients over time throughout the course of disease. Each collaborating institution followed its own protocols to collect whole blood in K2EDTA tubes. For TCRbeta analysis, collaborators shipped samples in one of three forms: frozen whole blood, isolated PBMCs, or DNA extracted from either of those sample types. This sequence originates from a woman aged 50 to 60 with COVID-19, enrolled during active disease. The specimen sequenced was peripheral blood. This receptor chain uses TRBV30 and TRBJ2-5; tentative D gene TRBD2, with 5 bases matching. The CDR3 reads CAWKEDQETQYF. The sequence in DNA is TGTGCCTGGAAGGAGGACCAAGAGACCCAGTACTTC.